A selection of T cell receptor beta chains follows, all from one sample in a study of blood T cell repertoires in COVID-19. TCRdb keeps only in-frame clones here, not all; method: immunoSEQ multiplex PCR. In the table there are approximately 55,000 clones, roughly 87% of which are singletons. The sequencing sample was made of peripheral blood. The receptors were gathered from a man aged 45-60 years with active COVID-19. CDR3s include the opening cysteine and the closing phenylalanine or tryptophan. Fields, in order: CDR3 protein, CDR3 DNA, clone size, D gene, J gene, V gene. A D gene is named only where the DNA matches it firmly. Clone size is stated in some rows and not others, as once, few, many or a class when expanded.

cdr3_aa: CAISESLYNEQFF; cdr3_nt: TGTGCCATCAGTGAGTCTCTTTACAATGAGCAGTTCTTC; clone_size: -; d_call: -; j_call: TRBJ2-1; v_call: TRBV10-3
cdr3_aa: CASSMTGTANSPLHF; cdr3_nt: TGTGCCAGCAGTATGACCGGGACAGCAAATTCACCCCTCCACTTT; clone_size: -; d_call: TRBD1; j_call: TRBJ1-6; v_call: TRBV6-6
cdr3_aa: CASSSRDSSHEQYF; cdr3_nt: TGTGCCAGCAGCTCCCGGGACTCTTCACACGAGCAGTACTTC; clone_size: -; d_call: -; j_call: TRBJ2-7; v_call: TRBV11-2
cdr3_aa: CAWSVESGGAYNEQFF; cdr3_nt: TGTGCCTGGAGTGTTGAAAGCGGGGGGGCCTACAATGAGCAGTTCTTC; clone_size: -; d_call: TRBD2; j_call: TRBJ2-1; v_call: TRBV30
cdr3_aa: CASSRGLAVSYEQYF; cdr3_nt: TGCGCCAGCAGCAGGGGACTAGCGGTCTCCTACGAGCAGTACTTC; clone_size: -; d_call: TRBD2; j_call: TRBJ2-7; v_call: TRBV5-1
cdr3_aa: CASSSLGLAVSDTQYF; cdr3_nt: TGTGCCAGCAGTTCCTTGGGACTAGCGGTGTCAGATACGCAGTATTTT; clone_size: -; d_call: TRBD2; j_call: TRBJ2-3; v_call: TRBV6-5
cdr3_aa: CASSLGPQLAGLSYEQYF; cdr3_nt: TGCGCCAGCAGCTTGGGACCGCAACTAGCGGGGCTATCCTACGAGCAGTACTTC; clone_size: -; d_call: TRBD2; j_call: TRBJ2-7; v_call: TRBV5-1
cdr3_aa: CASSFHRVLSYEQYF; cdr3_nt: TGTGCCAGCAGCTTCCACAGGGTCCTCTCCTACGAGCAGTACTTC; clone_size: -; d_call: -; j_call: TRBJ2-7; v_call: TRBV5-8
cdr3_aa: CANGQQQDQPQHF; cdr3_nt: TGTGCCAACGGACAACAACAAGATCAGCCCCAGCATTTT; clone_size: -; d_call: -; j_call: TRBJ1-5; v_call: TRBV6-6
cdr3_aa: CASSQPGGTEAFF; cdr3_nt: TGTGCCAGCAGCCAACCAGGGGGCACTGAAGCTTTCTTT; clone_size: once; d_call: TRBD1; j_call: TRBJ1-1; v_call: TRBV7-9
cdr3_aa: CSVAKDKNTGELFF; cdr3_nt: TGCAGCGTCGCAAAGGACAAAAACACCGGGGAGCTGTTTTTT; clone_size: -; d_call: -; j_call: TRBJ2-2; v_call: TRBV29-1
cdr3_aa: CSAQTDTDYTF; cdr3_nt: TGCAGTGCCCAAACGGACACCGACTACACCTTC; clone_size: -; d_call: -; j_call: TRBJ1-2; v_call: TRBV20-1
cdr3_aa: CASSKGRQGGGTGELFF; cdr3_nt: TGTGCCAGCAGCAAAGGGAGACAGGGGGGAGGGACCGGGGAGCTGTTTTTT; clone_size: -; d_call: -; j_call: TRBJ2-2; v_call: TRBV21-1
cdr3_aa: CASSLGAGGKNEQFF; cdr3_nt: TGCGCCAGCAGCTTGGGAGCGGGAGGGAAAAATGAGCAGTTCTTC; clone_size: once; d_call: TRBD2; j_call: TRBJ2-1; v_call: TRBV5-1
cdr3_aa: CASSSGIQGARETQYF; cdr3_nt: TGCGCCAGCAGCTCTGGGATTCAGGGGGCGCGGGAGACCCAGTACTTC; clone_size: -; d_call: TRBD1; j_call: TRBJ2-5; v_call: TRBV5-1
cdr3_aa: CAWSGLAGGRIGEQFF; cdr3_nt: TGTGCCTGGAGCGGACTAGCGGGGGGGCGAATCGGTGAGCAGTTCTTC; clone_size: once; d_call: TRBD2; j_call: TRBJ2-1; v_call: TRBV30
cdr3_aa: CASKTGDNSPLHF; cdr3_nt: TGTGCCAGTAAGACAGGGGACAATTCACCCCTCCACTTT; clone_size: few; d_call: TRBD1; j_call: TRBJ1-6; v_call: TRBV19
cdr3_aa: CSVGTGPYGYTF; cdr3_nt: TGTTCGGTAGGGACAGGGCCCTATGGCTACACCTTC; clone_size: -; d_call: TRBD1; j_call: TRBJ1-2; v_call: TRBV6-5
cdr3_aa: CASSFDRGTSGELFF; cdr3_nt: TGTGCCAGCAGCTTTGACAGGGGGACGTCCGGGGAGCTGTTTTTT; clone_size: -; d_call: TRBD1; j_call: TRBJ2-2; v_call: TRBV11-3
cdr3_aa: CASSQGHYNEQFF; cdr3_nt: TGTGCCAGCAGCCAGGGACACTACAATGAGCAGTTCTTC; clone_size: -; d_call: -; j_call: TRBJ2-1; v_call: TRBV6-5
cdr3_aa: CASSRRRTSGRAGQSGTDTQYF; cdr3_nt: TGTGCCAGCAGCAGAAGGCGTACTAGCGGGAGGGCCGGTCAGAGCGGCACAGATACGCAGTATTTT; clone_size: -; d_call: TRBD2; j_call: TRBJ2-3; v_call: TRBV27
cdr3_aa: CASSSGTGGSPLHF; cdr3_nt: TGTGCCAGCAGTTCCGGGACAGGGGGATCACCCCTCCACTTT; clone_size: -; d_call: TRBD1; j_call: TRBJ1-6; v_call: TRBV25-1
cdr3_aa: CAWSDMEGKGANSPLHF; cdr3_nt: TGTGCCTGGAGTGATATGGAGGGGAAGGGGGCTAATTCACCCCTCCACTTT; clone_size: -; d_call: TRBD1; j_call: TRBJ1-6; v_call: TRBV30
cdr3_aa: CASSSQDRPGELFF; cdr3_nt: TGTGCCAGCAGCTCCCAGGACAGGCCCGGGGAGCTGTTTTTT; clone_size: -; d_call: TRBD1; j_call: TRBJ2-2; v_call: TRBV11-3
cdr3_aa: CASSPFFGSYQETQYF; cdr3_nt: TGTGCCAGCAGCCCCTTTTTCGGGAGCTACCAAGAGACCCAGTACTTC; clone_size: -; d_call: -; j_call: TRBJ2-5; v_call: TRBV3-1/TRBV3-2
cdr3_aa: CASRADRGVGEQFF; cdr3_nt: TGTGCCAGCAGGGCAGACAGGGGAGTAGGTGAGCAGTTCTTC; clone_size: -; d_call: TRBD1; j_call: TRBJ2-1; v_call: TRBV2
cdr3_aa: CASSYLTGQGENTIYF; cdr3_nt: TGTGCCAGCAGTTATCTGACGGGACAGGGTGAAAACACCATATATTTT; clone_size: once; d_call: TRBD1; j_call: TRBJ1-3; v_call: TRBV7-2
cdr3_aa: CASSQGGQEIYGYTF; cdr3_nt: TGCGCCAGCAGCCAAGGGGGACAGGAGATCTATGGCTACACCTTC; clone_size: -; d_call: TRBD1; j_call: TRBJ1-2; v_call: TRBV4-1
cdr3_aa: CASSLVSGRENYGYTF; cdr3_nt: TGTGCCAGCAGCTTAGTATCTGGGAGGGAAAACTATGGCTACACCTTC; clone_size: -; d_call: -; j_call: TRBJ1-2; v_call: TRBV7-2
cdr3_aa: CASSQFTAGANYEQYF; cdr3_nt: TGCGCCAGCAGCCAATTTACGGCGGGGGCCAACTACGAGCAGTACTTC; clone_size: -; d_call: -; j_call: TRBJ2-7; v_call: TRBV5-1
cdr3_aa: CASSGFSGGNTGELFF; cdr3_nt: TGTGCCAGCAGTGGATTTAGCGGGGGGAACACCGGGGAGCTGTTTTTT; clone_size: -; d_call: TRBD2; j_call: TRBJ2-2; v_call: TRBV2
cdr3_aa: CASRFSGGTDTQYF; cdr3_nt: TGTGCCAGCAGATTTAGCGGGGGCACAGATACGCAGTATTTT; clone_size: few; d_call: TRBD2; j_call: TRBJ2-3; v_call: TRBV6-5
cdr3_aa: CASRSGQREKLFF; cdr3_nt: TGTGCCAGCAGGTCGGGACAGAGGGAAAAACTGTTTTTT; clone_size: -; d_call: TRBD1; j_call: TRBJ1-4; v_call: TRBV12-3/TRBV12-4
cdr3_aa: CASSQRDSGSRETQYF; cdr3_nt: TGTGCCAGCAGCCAACGCGATAGCGGGAGCCGGGAGACCCAGTACTTC; clone_size: -; d_call: TRBD2; j_call: TRBJ2-5; v_call: TRBV3-1/TRBV3-2
cdr3_aa: CASSPRVTGGPQETQYF; cdr3_nt: TGTGCCAGCTCACCACGAGTGACAGGGGGGCCCCAAGAGACCCAGTACTTC; clone_size: few; d_call: TRBD1; j_call: TRBJ2-5; v_call: TRBV18
cdr3_aa: CASSSHQWGGFYNEQFF; cdr3_nt: TGTGCCAGCAGCTCCCATCAGTGGGGAGGGTTCTACAATGAGCAGTTCTTC; clone_size: -; d_call: TRBD2; j_call: TRBJ2-1; v_call: TRBV5-8
cdr3_aa: CASGWVSGRAPYNEQFF; cdr3_nt: TGTGCTAGTGGTTGGGTAAGCGGGAGGGCACCCTACAATGAGCAGTTCTTC; clone_size: -; d_call: TRBD2; j_call: TRBJ2-1; v_call: TRBV12-5
cdr3_aa: CASSLTGSTEAFF; cdr3_nt: TGTGCCAGCAGTCTTACAGGGAGCACTGAAGCTTTCTTT; clone_size: -; d_call: -; j_call: TRBJ1-1; v_call: TRBV6-2/TRBV6-3
cdr3_aa: CAISAVSLEGGGGQYF; cdr3_nt: TGTGCCATCAGTGCGGTCAGTCTAGAAGGGGGAGGGGGTCAGTACTTC; clone_size: -; d_call: -; j_call: TRBJ2-7; v_call: TRBV10-3
cdr3_aa: CASSQGTNRLGLDF; cdr3_nt: TGTGCCAGCAGCCAAGGGACTAACCGCCTCGGACTGGACTTC; clone_size: -; d_call: -; j_call: TRBJ2-7; v_call: TRBV3-1/TRBV3-2
cdr3_aa: CASSLNTGTTGELFF; cdr3_nt: TGCGCCAGCAGCTTGAACACAGGGACCACCGGGGAGCTGTTTTTT; clone_size: -; d_call: -; j_call: TRBJ2-2; v_call: TRBV5-1
cdr3_aa: CASSQAETEETQYF; cdr3_nt: TGCGCCAGCAGCCAAGCGGAGACTGAAGAGACCCAGTACTTC; clone_size: -; d_call: -; j_call: TRBJ2-5; v_call: TRBV4-1
cdr3_aa: CASSLRTSLGELFF; cdr3_nt: TGTGCCAGCAGCCTCCGGACAAGCCTCGGGGAGCTGTTTTTT; clone_size: -; d_call: -; j_call: TRBJ2-2; v_call: TRBV3-1/TRBV3-2
cdr3_aa: CASSGTGAGANVLTF; cdr3_nt: TGTGCCAGCAGCGGGACAGGGGCTGGGGCCAACGTCCTGACTTTC; clone_size: -; d_call: TRBD1; j_call: TRBJ2-6; v_call: TRBV2
cdr3_aa: CASSPALAGSYNEQFF; cdr3_nt: TGCGCCAGCAGCCCGGCCTTAGCGGGCTCCTACAATGAGCAGTTCTTC; clone_size: -; d_call: TRBD2; j_call: TRBJ2-1; v_call: TRBV5-1
cdr3_aa: CASSLGTGGAGTEAFF; cdr3_nt: TGTGCCAGCAGTTTGGGAACAGGGGGCGCGGGCACTGAAGCTTTCTTT; clone_size: -; d_call: TRBD1; j_call: TRBJ1-1; v_call: TRBV27
cdr3_aa: CASSTRQFTYGYTF; cdr3_nt: TGTGCCAGTAGTACTAGACAGTTTACCTATGGCTACACCTTC; clone_size: -; d_call: -; j_call: TRBJ1-2; v_call: TRBV19
cdr3_aa: CASRRTEYGYTF; cdr3_nt: TGTGCCAGCAGACGGACAGAATATGGCTACACCTTC; clone_size: -; d_call: -; j_call: TRBJ1-2; v_call: TRBV28
cdr3_aa: CASSLDGTTGAPLHF; cdr3_nt: TGTGCCAGCAGCCTGGATGGGACTACCGGGGCACCCCTCCACTTT; clone_size: -; d_call: -; j_call: TRBJ1-6; v_call: TRBV5-5
cdr3_aa: CASSLDSQNYGYTF; cdr3_nt: TGCGCCAGCAGCTTGGACAGCCAGAACTATGGCTACACCTTC; clone_size: few; d_call: -; j_call: TRBJ1-2; v_call: TRBV5-1
cdr3_aa: CASSPGQLTMKVQFF; cdr3_nt: TGTGCCAGCAGCCCGGGACAGCTTACAATGAAAGTGCAGTTCTTC; clone_size: -; d_call: TRBD1; j_call: TRBJ2-1; v_call: TRBV27
cdr3_aa: CSASDGQRTQYF; cdr3_nt: TGCAGTGCTAGTGACGGCCAGCGGACCCAGTACTTC; clone_size: -; d_call: -; j_call: TRBJ2-5; v_call: TRBV20-1
cdr3_aa: CASSPGFGTGELFF; cdr3_nt: TGTGCCAGCAGTCCAGGGTTTGGCACCGGGGAGCTGTTTTTT; clone_size: once; d_call: -; j_call: TRBJ2-2; v_call: TRBV6-5
cdr3_aa: CASSPLAADTQYF; cdr3_nt: TGTGCCAGCTCACCGCTAGCGGCAGATACGCAGTATTTT; clone_size: -; d_call: TRBD2; j_call: TRBJ2-3; v_call: TRBV18
cdr3_aa: CSVGDFSGNTIYF; cdr3_nt: TGCAGCGTAGGGGACTTCTCTGGAAACACCATATATTTT; clone_size: -; d_call: -; j_call: TRBJ1-3; v_call: TRBV29-1